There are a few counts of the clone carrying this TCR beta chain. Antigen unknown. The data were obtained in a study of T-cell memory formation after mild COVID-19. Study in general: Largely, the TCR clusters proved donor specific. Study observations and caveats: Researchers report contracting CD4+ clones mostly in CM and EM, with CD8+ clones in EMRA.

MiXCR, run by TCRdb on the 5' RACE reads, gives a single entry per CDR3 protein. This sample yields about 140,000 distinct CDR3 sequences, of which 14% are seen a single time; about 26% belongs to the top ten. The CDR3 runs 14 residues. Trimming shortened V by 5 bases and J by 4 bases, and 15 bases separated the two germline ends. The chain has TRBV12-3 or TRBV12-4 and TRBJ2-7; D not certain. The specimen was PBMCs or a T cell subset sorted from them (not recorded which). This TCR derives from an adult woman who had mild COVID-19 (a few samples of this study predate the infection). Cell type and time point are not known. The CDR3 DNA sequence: TGTGCCAGCAGTGGCTATCAGGACGTTTACGAGCAGTACTTC. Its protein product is CASSGYQDVYEQYF.